The present T cell receptor beta chain was sequenced within a study of neoadjuvant anti-PD-1 for oral cavity cancer. Blood libraries mostly used about 500 ng genomic DNA, six replicates each. Repertoires were generated with immunoSEQ multiplex PCR, while TCRdb's copy carries only in-frame clones and drops some. The sample carries about 14,000 clones, approximately 70% recorded once. PBMCs were not maintained or expanded in culture before analysis. V lost 3 bases and J lost 0, with 19 bases in between. Germline CDR1 and CDR2: SGDLS and YYNGEE. The CDR3 contains 17 residues. The chain has TRBV9 and TRBJ2-7; weak D call: TRBD1 (6 bases). The sequence came from a person aged 35 to 85 with oral cavity squamous cell carcinoma. The starting material was PBMCs, obtained before nivolumab (anti-PD-1) treatment. CDR3 nucleotides: TGTGCCAGCAGCGAGAGGCCCCGAACGGACAGCTCCTACGAGCAGTACTTC. Amino acid sequence: CASSERPRTDSSYEQYF.